The entry that follows covers one T cell receptor beta chain sequence. What it recognizes is unknown. The germline V and J ends were trimmed by 2 bases and 3 bases, with 14 bases remaining between them. Germline V gene sequence: CDR1 SGHTA, CDR2 FQGNSA. CDR3 size: 15 residues. The time point: 12 to 13 months of natalizumab therapy. Spiked into each PCR were synthetic inline TR CDR3 controls of all V-J pairings. Only in-frame clones appear in the TCRdb table, and some are missing; sequencing was by immunoSEQ multiplex PCR. The sample lists about 30,000 clones; 90% were seen once. This sample was taken from a study of multiple sclerosis patients with progressive multifocal leukoencephalopathy. Overall study findings and caveats: Clones expanded at PML were already present before and during natalizumab. Lower normalized Shannon entropy suggested reduced TRB diversity in most PML patients.

This receptor was taken from a human donor with multiple sclerosis. The rearrangement uses TRBV7-2 and TRBJ2-7; D gene uncertain. The specimen was PBMCs, collected from a patient treated with natalizumab. CDR3 loop: CASSLRSVDLYEQYF. The CDR3 bases are TGTGCCAGCAGCTTACGATCGGTGGACCTCTACGAGCAGTACTTC.